Following are 14 T cell receptor beta chains from one sample sequenced in a study of regulatory T cells in long-lasting Graves disease (dated by TCRdb to the early 2020s). According to the study, the label for this sample's time point signals: newly diagnosed GD, antithyroid drugs for less than 3 months. For both TCR sequencing and RNA sequencing, RNA was extracted from PBMCs in TRIzol. The library was built by means of multiplex PCR. The sequencing machine was an Illumina HiSeq 4000. iRepertoire HTBI primers and Arm-PCR amplification of CDR3 regions were used to construct TCR beta libraries. TCRdb itself trimmed the public reads at Q25 with fastp, ran MiXCR and retained productive beta chains. Records with the same CDR3 protein are collapsed into one entry carrying the most frequent genes and DNA. The sample records over 200,000 distinct CDR3 sequences, around 19% of which are singletons. More than 20% of the sample rests with the top ten.

The material sequenced was peripheral blood mononuclear cells (PBMCs), taken at new diagnosis, from a patient treated with antithyroid drugs. These receptors were taken from a female donor with Graves disease.

The chain links TRBV10-2 to TRBJ2-7; 7 bases line up with TRBD1. The CDR3 has 13 residues. CDR1 and CDR2 from the germline V gene are WSHSY and SAAADI. J gave up 3 bases and V 4 bases, and 3 bases lay outside the gene matches. Here the CDR3 reads CASSGQGNYEQYF. The CDR3 region has the DNA TGCGCCAGCAGTGGACAGGGAAACTACGAGCAGTACTTC.

The chain employs TRBV24-1 and TRBJ1-2; D is possibly TRBD1 (6 bases). V lost 4 bases and J 6 bases, leaving 11 bases between the germline ends. The V gene's germline CDR1 is KGHDR and CDR2 SFDVKD. The length of the CDR3 is 13 residues. CDR3 amino acids: CATSESGTNGYTF. The CDR3, as DNA: TGTGCCACCAGTGAATCCGGGACAAATGGCTACACCTTC.

This clonotype was counted many times. V gene TRBV6-1 combines with J gene TRBJ2-6; D possibly corresponds to TRBD2 (6 bases). The CDR3 totals 16 residues. Trimming left V 8 bases short and J 0 bases short, with 14 bases between. The germline V gene encodes CDR1 MNHNS and CDR2 SASEGT. This CDR3 is CASGKGGDSGANVLTF. The CDR3 DNA is TGTGCCAGCGGAAAGGGAGGAGACTCTGGGGCCAACGTCCTGACTTTC.

This clonotype was found many times. The V call is TRBV2, the J call TRBJ1-2; D is unclear. Germline values: CDR1 SNHLY, CDR2 FYNNEI. The CDR3 totals 12 residues. Trimming cost V 7 bases and J 2 bases, with 8 bases left between them. CDR3 amino acids: CASTEENYGYTF. In nucleotides, the CDR3 is TGTGCCAGCACCGAAGAAAACTATGGCTACACCTTC.

Ten or more counts support this clonotype. V usage is TRBV6-2 or TRBV6-3 and J usage is TRBJ1-1; no firm D call. Germline values: CDR1 MNHEY, CDR2 SVGEGT. This CDR3 comprises 13 residues. V was pared by 4 bases and J by 2 bases, with 8 bases between. CDR3 nucleotide sequence: TGTGCCAGCAGTTGGACGGGAAACACTGAAGCTTTCTTT. Translation gives CASSWTGNTEAFF.

This clonotype was seen at least ten times. The chain employs TRBV29-1 and TRBJ2-7; TRBD2 aligns across 14 bases. V trimming: 7 bases; J trimming: 6 bases; junction bases outside the gene matches: 5. This CDR3 is 13 amino acids long. CDR1 and CDR2 from the germline V gene are SQVTM and ANQGSEA. The CDR3 spells CSAGLAGGTEQYF. Written as DNA, the CDR3 is TGCAGCGCTGGACTAGCGGGAGGTACCGAGCAGTACTTC.

This clonotype appeared many times. This sequence joins TRBV20-1 and TRBJ2-7, with a possible D match to TRBD1 (5 bases). CDR1 DFQATT and CDR2 SNEGSKA come from the germline V gene (reference sequence). This CDR3 contains 12 residues. The V end lost 4 bases, the J end lost 1 base, and 8 bases lay between the germline ends. CDR3 DNA sequence: TGCAGTGCTAAGGACACTTCCTACGAGCAGTACTTC. Translating gives CSAKDTSYEQYF.

This clonotype has at least ten counts. The J gene is TRBJ2-3, the V gene TRBV2; the D is unclear. Germline-derived CDR1 and CDR2 are SNHLY and FYNNEI. V dropped 6 bases and J dropped 0 bases, with 19 bases sitting between them. CDR3 length: 17 amino acids. In DNA form, the CDR3 reads TGTGCCAGCAGACCCCGCCAGAGGTTGACTAGCACAGATACGCAGTATTTT. Encoded protein: CASRPRQRLTSTDTQYF.

This chain uses TRBV6-7 with TRBJ1-5, with 7 positions matching TRBD1. TRBV6-7 is an ORF, with its function uncertain. CDR3 length: 13 residues. The J segment lost 7 bases and the V segment lost 8 bases, leaving 8 bases of the junction unmatched. The CDR3 DNA reads as TGTGCCAGCCAAGACAGGGTGAGCCAGCCCCAGCATTTT. This gives the protein CASQDRVSQPQHF.

This clonotype occurred many times. The chain uses TRBV20-1 and TRBJ2-1; D is undetermined. The V end was cut by 2 bases, the J end by 3 bases, with 8 bases between. This CDR3 comprises 13 residues. CDR1 and CDR2 from the germline V gene are DFQATT and SNEGSKA (reference sequence). This chain's CDR3 is CSARTIGYNEQFF. CDR3 in DNA: TGCAGTGCTAGAACTATCGGCTACAATGAGCAGTTCTTC.

This clonotype has a count of ten or more. This rearrangement joins TRBV28 to TRBJ1-3; 10 bases fit TRBD1. The CDR3 contains 20 residues. J gave up 2 bases and V 2 bases, and 15 bases lay outside the gene matches. The V gene's germline CDR1 is MDHEN and CDR2 SYDVKM. CDR3 sequence (DNA): TGTGCCAGCAGTTTACCCGCCCTGTTACCGACAGGGGGCACTGGAAACACCATATATTTT. Protein sequence: CASSLPALLPTGGTGNTIYF.

This clonotype was seen just once. This chain uses TRBV12-5 with TRBJ1-5; weak D call: TRBD1 (6 bases). This CDR3 has 16 amino acids. V was trimmed by 2 bases and J by 5 bases, leaving 16 bases between them. CDR1 LGHNT and CDR2 FRNRAP come from the germline V gene. In DNA, the CDR3 is TGTGCTAGTGGTTTGCGTGAGGGGGGCGGGTATCAGCCCCAGCATTTT. Its protein is CASGLREGGGYQPQHF.

The gene calls are TRBV28 and TRBJ1-2; no clear D gene. There are 15 residues in the CDR3. Germline V gene data show CDR1 as MDHEN and CDR2 as SYDVKM. V was trimmed by 3 bases and J by 3 bases, leaving 14 bases between them. The CDR3 loop is CASSLGHEVYYGYTF. CDR3 nucleotide sequence: TGTGCCAGCAGTTTGGGTCACGAGGTATACTATGGCTACACCTTC.

This clonotype was observed a handful of times. The V gene is TRBV6-1, the J gene TRBJ2-3; TRBD1 aligns across 11 bases. J lost 8 bases, V lost 10 bases, and 14 bases had no gene match. The CDR3 is 15 residues long. Per germline, CDR1 MNHNS and CDR2 SASEGT. CDR3 DNA: TGTGCCACGCAGCCCGGGGACAGGGGGGCGGGTACGCAGTATTTT. Amino acids: CATQPGDRGAGTQYF.